The entry below gives a single TCR beta chain sequence along with its context. Its antigen remains undetermined. Per-nucleotide qualities are absent, and no much larger clonotype sits a single base away. TCR CDR3 regions were amplified from genomic DNA by multiplex PCR using the deep immunoSEQ assay. For each cell subset, the extracted genomic DNA was distributed evenly across all wells of several immunoSEQ 96-well plates, and each plate served as one replicate. For sorted subsets, about 200 ng genomic DNA, equal to 30,000 or so T cell genomes, was loaded into each replicate PCR. Purified libraries were quantified with a Qubit 3.0 fluorometer, sized on a Bioanalyzer 2100, and re-quantified with the KAPA Library Quantification kit. A separate single-read 150-cycle Illumina NextSeq 550 flow cell was used to sequence each immunoSEQ 96-well plate. From the authors' description of their analysis: Because only junctional sequences without quality scores were contained in the immunoSEQ output, filtering matching that applied to full-length reads could not be performed. To assign V/J genes and CDR3, sequences were annotated using PyIR, a Python wrapper for IgBLAST v1.9, with IMGT germline references. Reads were filtered out if the reads had weak V/J assignments (E-value above 1e-6), no CDR3, stop codons, out-of-frame junctions, or ambiguous translated residues. V3J clonotypes were defined as sequences sharing the same inferred V gene, J gene, and CDR3 amino acid sequence. Percentage overlap between repertoires was calculated by dividing the number of shared unique clonotypes by the size of the smaller repertoire. RTK rarefaction, the Chao1 estimator, and Recon v2.1 estimates of unobserved clonotypes were used to assess repertoire richness. Generation probabilities for all TCRbeta clonotypes obtained by the gDNA method from a handful of donors were computed using OLGA. TCRdb stores this immuneACCESS table with in-frame sequences only. Part of the clones is absent; in the studies checked, under half of the shortfall reflects unresolved V genes, and no reason is known for the rest. V and J calls and clone size are copied from that table; D and trimming were computed from the DNA. This sample is represented by around 720,000 clones; 55% to 85% of them were singletons. The ten top clones hold under 2% of the sample.

Based on the germline V gene, the CDR1 and CDR2 sequences are SGHAT and FQNNGV. The CDR3 sequence holds 15 residues, the cysteine and phenylalanine included. Here the CDR3 DNA is all that survives: 45 bases in frame from base 1. Trimming takes 0 bases from V and 1 base from J, and the germline ends sit 9 bases apart. These data belong to a study of shared clonotypes between healthy human individuals (dated by TCRdb to about 2020). Looking at the study overall: A few men and two women, aged 18 to 49 years, made up the cohort. For each donor, CD4 naive and CD4 memory were each given three plates, CD8 naive was given two plates, and CD8 memory was given one plate. To estimate repertoire size and how much clonotype sharing occurs between individuals, the study deeply sequenced the blood TCR repertoires of five healthy adults. Different laboratories and diverse techniques were used to prepare libraries and sequence TCR repertoires, to increase sequencing depth and limit assay-specific biases. Each donor's leukapheresis produced roughly between about 0.8 and 8.9 billion PBMCs.

The donors were healthy, HIV-negative adults who had no recently reported acute infections or vaccinations. Only Caucasian adults living in Nashville, Tennessee, USA were represented among the donors. CD4+ T cells were enriched by magnetic negative selection, after which naive cells were positively selected on CD45RA and the negative fraction was taken as the memory subset. Blood was collected by leukapheresis, and PBMCs were isolated by Ficoll-Histopaque density gradient centrifugation and then cryopreserved in liquid nitrogen vapor phase. Analytical flow cytometry was used to check the purity and quantity of every magnetically sorted T cell population. Genomic DNA was isolated from every sorted fraction and measured by UV absorbance on a Nanodrop 2000c. The full study reports these points: The genetic and exposure-history diversity represented was limited by the small number of donors. Larger estimated clonotype richness was generally found for naive subsets than for memory subsets. Rarefaction of sorted-subset datasets indicated incomplete sequencing despite the large sequencing depth. Compared with non-shared clonotypes, clonotypes shared by all four sorted-subset donors had higher generation probabilities. When a handful of donors were compared, the shared fraction of clonotypes was around 5% for naive CD4, around 3.6% for naive CD8, 2.3% for memory CD4, and around 0.4% for memory CD8. Based on pairwise subsampling, the degree of clonotype sharing among donors was expected to be affected by sequencing depth. Only blood was sampled, and tissue TCR repertoires likely differ from those in blood.

This TCR was sampled from a woman aged 25 to 39 in good health. Recombination connected TRBV11-2 to TRBJ1-1; no D gene call is confident. Sequenced material: memory CD4+ T cells sorted from blood. The cell subset or site tag for this specimen amounts to: CD45RA-negative fraction. The bases read TGTGCCAGCAGCTTAGATCATCGGGGGAACACTGAAGCTTTCTTT. Translated, it gives CASSLDHRGNTEAFF.